The 31 T cell receptor beta chains below were found in one sample sequenced in a study of T cell changes during pregnancy in multiple sclerosis. Assay used: immunoSEQ multiplex PCR; TCRdb lists only in-frame clones, some missing. The sample has 85,000 to 100,000 clones, about 91% seen once. Sequences were derived from peripheral blood, sampled before pregnancy. The source is a female donor with multiple sclerosis, enrolled in a pregnancy study.

The rearrangement links TRBV11-3 to TRBJ2-1, with 11 bases identical to TRBD2. The CDR3 runs to 15 residues. Germline CDR1 SGHNT, CDR2 YENEEA. Germline trimming cut 3 bases from V and 6 bases from J; bases unmatched to any gene: 4. The DNA of the CDR3 is TGTGCCAGCAGCTTGTCCGGGACTAGCGGCAATGAGCAGTTCTTC. It specifies CASSLSGTSGNEQFF. The full variable domain, with the rest looked up from reference TRBV11-3 and TRBJ2-1, is EAGVVQSPRYKIIEKKQPVAFWCNPISGHNTLYWYLQNLGQGPELLIRYENEEAVDDSQLPKDRFSAERLKGVDSTLKIQPAELGDSAVYLCASSLSGTSGNEQFFGPGTRLTVL.

J is TRBJ1-1 and V is TRBV2; possibly TRBD1 for D (5 bases). Germline V lookup: CDR1 SNHLY, CDR2 FYNNEI. With 8 bases removed from V and 6 bases from J, the gap between germline ends came to 16 bases. The CDR3 is 13 residues long. The CDR3 coding sequence is TGTGCCAGCGCGGGGCGGGTGCGCCCTGAAGCTTTCTTT. Translation: CASAGRVRPEAFF. Full variable domain (remainder filled in from reference TRBV2 and TRBJ1-1): EPEVTQTPSHQVTQMGQEVILRCVPISNHLYFYWYRQILGQKVEFLVSFYNNEISEKSEIFDDQFSVERPDGSNFTLKIRSTKLEDSAMYFCASAGRVRPEAFFGQGTRLTVV.

This rearrangement joins TRBV6-6 to TRBJ1-1, with 7 bases that match TRBD1. Unmatched junction bases numbered 7, after V lost 6 bases and J lost 3 bases. The CDR3 loop spans 14 amino acids. CDR1 and CDR2 from the germline V gene are MNHNY and SVGAGI (reference sequence). CDR3 in amino acids: CASRPRQGYTEAFF. CDR3 in DNA: TGTGCCAGCAGGCCAAGACAGGGATACACTGAAGCTTTCTTT.

V usage is TRBV10-3 and J usage is TRBJ2-7; D may be TRBD1 (7 bases). The CDR3 contains 14 residues. Germline CDR1 and CDR2: ENHRY and SYGVKD. Trimming cost V 5 bases and J 4 bases, with 15 bases left between them. The CDR3 sequence: CAISRRGAVYEQYF. The CDR3 DNA is TGTGCCATCAGTCGCAGGGGGGCAGTTTACGAGCAGTACTTC.

The V gene is TRBV28, the J gene TRBJ1-4; D is uncertain. The CDR3 consists of 11 residues. Per the germline V gene, CDR1 is MDHEN and CDR2 is SYDVKM. Trimming removed 3 bases at V and 7 bases at J, with 3 bases between. In DNA form, the CDR3 reads TGTGCCAGCAGTTTTAGTGAAAAACTGTTTTTT. Its translation is CASSFSEKLFF.

The chain joins TRBV7-9 to TRBJ1-1; 11 bases match TRBD1. The CDR3 consists of 15 residues. Germline CDR1 is SEHNR and CDR2 is FQNEAQ (reference sequence). J gave up 5 bases and V 4 bases, and 6 bases lay outside the gene matches. CDR3 protein: CASSSGQGATTEAFF. Here the CDR3 DNA reads TGTGCCAGCAGCTCAGGACAGGGGGCTACGACTGAAGCTTTCTTT.

The chain has TRBV5-4 and TRBJ2-5, with D perhaps TRBD2 (5 bases). V was shortened by 3 bases and J by 2 bases, with 11 bases between the two germline ends. The germline V gene has CDR1 SGHNT and CDR2 YYREEE (reference sequence). The CDR3 is made up of 14 amino acids. The CDR3 region is CASSSGLMQETQYF. CDR3 in DNA: TGTGCCAGCAGCTCCGGACTGATGCAAGAGACCCAGTACTTC.

V gene TRBV19 combines with J gene TRBJ1-2; 8 bases line up with TRBD1. Germline assignment: CDR1 LNHDA and CDR2 SQIVND (reference sequence). The V and J ends lost 4 bases and 2 bases, in that order; junction bases with no gene match: 3. CDR3 length equals 14 residues. The DNA for the CDR3 is TGTGCCAGTAGTAGGACAGGGCGAAACTATGGCTACACCTTC. Protein product: CASSRTGRNYGYTF.

The genes are TRBV6-5 and TRBJ2-7; 7 nucleotides align to TRBD2. Germline trimming cut 5 bases from V and 3 bases from J; bases unmatched to any gene: 10. Germline-derived CDR1 and CDR2 are MNHEY and SVGAGI. The CDR3 sequence is 15 residues long. CDR3 loop: CASSALGGVNYEQYF. In nucleotides, the CDR3 is TGTGCCAGCAGTGCCCTTGGGGGGGTCAACTACGAGCAGTACTTC.

The chain combines TRBV7-8 with TRBJ2-6; maybe TRBD2 (5 bases). Trimming removed 3 bases from V and 0 bases from J, with 15 bases in between. The CDR3 extends over 18 amino acids. The V gene's germline CDR1 is SGHVS and CDR2 FQNEAQ. CDR3 nucleotides: TGTGCCAGCAGCTTCCGTGTCTCGGGAAGCTCTGGGGCCAACGTCCTGACTTTC. As protein: CASSFRVSGSSGANVLTF.

This clone was counted once. This chain links TRBV30 with TRBJ2-5, with unresolved D. The CDR3 is 11 amino acids. Germline loops: CDR1 GTSNPN, CDR2 SVGIG (reference sequence). The V end lost 3 bases, the J end lost 1 base, and 3 bases lay between the germline ends. CDR3: CAWRLQETQYF. CDR3 coding DNA: TGTGCCTGGAGACTCCAAGAGACCCAGTACTTC.

This sequence joins TRBV15 and TRBJ1-3; weak D call: TRBD1 (5 bases). Trimming removed 1 base from V and 4 bases from J, with 14 bases in between. The CDR3 has 16 amino acids. Germline V CDR1 and CDR2: LNHNV, YYDKDF (reference sequence). CDR3 DNA: TGTGCCACCAGCAGAGCGATTCAGGGTTCCGGAAACACCATATATTTT. Translation gives CATSRAIQGSGNTIYF.

The rearrangement links TRBV7-8 to TRBJ2-1; 9 nucleotides line up with TRBD2. The CDR3 length is 17 residues. Germline V lookup: CDR1 SGHVS, CDR2 FQNEAQ. The V gene end was trimmed by 3 bases and the J gene end by 9 bases; junction bases not matched to a gene: 15. CDR3 in amino acids: CASSLTRREGRLGEQFF. The CDR3 DNA sequence: TGTGCCAGCAGCTTGACACGGCGGGAGGGCCGATTGGGTGAGCAGTTCTTC.

The rearrangement links TRBV13 to TRBJ2-5; D is ambiguous. Germline CDR1 PRHDT, CDR2 FYEKMQ (reference sequence). This CDR3 spans 14 amino acids. V shed 4 bases and J shed 3 bases, with 12 bases lying between them. The CDR3 nucleotides are TGTGCCAGCAGCTCGTTCCCCCGGGAAGAGACCCAGTACTTC. Translated, it gives CASSSFPREETQYF.

This clone was counted once. This sequence joins TRBV27 and TRBJ2-1, with 7 bases aligning to TRBD2. V lost 5 bases, J lost 9 bases, and 7 bases stayed unmatched. Germline V lookup: CDR1 MNHEY, CDR2 SMNVEV (reference sequence). There are 13 residues in the CDR3. The CDR3 DNA reads TGTGCCAGCAGTATCCTTTGGGAGGGTGAGCAGTTCTTC. It codes for CASSILWEGEQFF.

The CDR3 reads CSVTQGRSEPQHF. As DNA, the CDR3 is TGCAGCGTTACACAGGGCCGCTCAGAGCCCCAGCATTTT. This chain uses TRBV29-1 with TRBJ1-5; maybe TRBD1 (6 bases). CDR3 size: 13 residues. The germline V gene has CDR1 SQVTM and CDR2 ANQGSEA. Between the trimmed V and J ends, which lost 5 bases and 8 bases, there was a span of 16 bases.

The gene calls are TRBV4-1 and TRBJ1-1; 8 bases map to TRBD1. Trimming removed 6 bases from V and 5 bases from J; junction bases left unmatched: 14. The CDR3 runs to 16 residues. In germline, CDR1 is MGHRA, CDR2 YSYEKL. The CDR3 protein is CASRQPPTGDGTEAFF. CDR3 sequence (DNA): TGCGCCAGCAGGCAACCTCCGACAGGGGACGGGACTGAAGCTTTCTTT.

The chain links TRBV19 to TRBJ2-3, with no clear D. Germline lookup yields CDR1 LNHDA and CDR2 SQIVND (reference sequence). This CDR3 contains 12 residues. The V gene lost 1 base and the J gene lost 4 bases, with 3 bases spanning the gap. The CDR3 sequence: CASSIAPDTQYF. The CDR3 DNA sequence: TGTGCCAGTAGTATAGCTCCAGATACGCAGTATTTT.

This clone was detected only a few times. The chain has TRBV30 and TRBJ2-7, with 9 bases identical to TRBD2. There are 16 residues in the CDR3. Trimming at V came to 4 bases and at J to 6 bases, leaving 16 bases not matched to a gene. CDR1 is GTSNPN, CDR2 SVGIG, per germline (reference sequence). CDR3 coding DNA: TGTGCCTGGAAGGTGGGGCCTAGCGGGATCGGAGGCGAGCAGTACTTC. Translation: CAWKVGPSGIGGEQYF.

The rearrangement links TRBV7-6 to TRBJ1-4, with D perhaps matching TRBD1 (6 bases). The CDR3 is 15 residues long. Per germline, CDR1 SGHVS and CDR2 FNYEAQ. V lost 6 bases and J 3 bases, leaving 14 bases between the germline ends. CDR3 nucleotide sequence: TGTGCCAGCAGTGCCACAGGGCCGGCTAATGAAAAACTGTTTTTT. Residues: CASSATGPANEKLFF.

A single count supports this clone. The chain uses TRBV5-1 and TRBJ2-3, with a possible D match to TRBD1 (6 bases). CDR1 SGHRS and CDR2 YFSETQ come from the germline V gene. The length of the CDR3 is 14 residues. V was clipped by 4 bases and J by 2 bases, with 11 bases between them. This CDR3 is CASSPGADTDTQYF. In DNA form, the CDR3 reads TGCGCCAGCAGCCCAGGGGCGGACACAGATACGCAGTATTTT.

This chain joins TRBV21-1 and TRBJ2-5; the table's D call, TRBD2, has no DNA check behind it. TRBV21-1 is a documented pseudogene. This CDR3 has 17 residues. The CDR3 reads CASTLVGVRGGRETQYF. The CDR3 DNA reads TGTGCCAGCACCTTAGTCGGGGTTAGGGGAGGGAGGGAGACCCAGTACTTC.

V is TRBV20-1 and J is TRBJ1-1; D unresolved. There are 11 residues in the CDR3. Germline values: CDR1 DFQATT, CDR2 SNEGSKA (reference sequence). V was shortened by 7 bases and J by 2 bases, with 8 bases between the two germline ends. The CDR3 DNA reads as TGCAGTGTACCGGGTAACACTGAAGCTTTCTTT. Protein product: CSVPGNTEAFF.

V gene TRBV11-2 combines with J gene TRBJ1-2, with TRBD1 matching over 8 bases. The CDR3 loop spans 15 amino acids. V trimming: 1 base; J trimming: 3 bases; junction bases outside the gene matches: 4. The germline V gene encodes CDR1 SGHAT and CDR2 FQNNGV. Here the CDR3 DNA reads TGTGCCAGCAGCTTAGGGACAGGGAGCTACTATGGCTACACCTTC. It specifies CASSLGTGSYYGYTF.

The rearrangement uses TRBV7-3 and TRBJ1-5, with D maybe TRBD1 (6 bases). Trimming removed 6 bases from V and 7 bases from J, with 13 bases in between. The germline CDR1 and CDR2 sequences are SGHTA and FQGTGA. The CDR3 sequence is 13 residues long. CDR3 amino acids: CASSLTGNQPQHF. The CDR3 DNA reads as TGTGCCAGCAGTCTTACAGGGAACCAGCCCCAGCATTTT.

The chain is built from TRBV5-1 and TRBJ1-1; D uncertain. Trimming pared 4 bases from V and 1 base from J, leaving 14 bases between. The CDR3 sequence is 15 residues long. Per germline, CDR1 SGHRS and CDR2 YFSETQ. The CDR3 bases are TGCGCCAGCAGCCTCGAGAACCTAGCGAACACTGAAGCTTTCTTT. This translates into CASSLENLANTEAFF.

The chain is built from TRBV5-3 and TRBJ2-2, with a possible D match to TRBD1 (5 bases). TRBV5-3 qualifies as an ORF whose function is uncertain. The CDR3 sequence is 15 residues long. V was clipped by 9 bases and J by 6 bases, with 21 bases between them. This chain's CDR3 is CATALGQGRAGELFF. In DNA, the CDR3 is TGTGCCACCGCGTTAGGGCAGGGTCGGGCCGGGGAGCTGTTTTTT.

The chain combines TRBV15 with TRBJ1-1, with D unresolved. This CDR3 spans 13 amino acids. Between the trimmed V and J ends, which lost 0 bases and 4 bases, there was a span of 6 bases. Germline V gene lookup returns CDR1 LNHNV and CDR2 YYDKDF (reference sequence). CDR3 sequence (DNA): TGTGCCACCAGCAGAGAAACTGGCACTGAAGCTTTCTTT. It translates to CATSRETGTEAFF. The full variable domain, rest sourced from reference TRBV15 and TRBJ1-1, is DAMVIQNPRYQVTQFGKPVTLSCSQTLNHNVMYWYQQKSSQAPKLLFHYYDKDFNNEADTPDNFQSRRPNTSFCFLDIRSPGLGDTAMYLCATSRETGTEAFFGQGTRLTVV.

The chain's CDR3 is CASSLIGQGLYEQYF. The CDR3 DNA is TGTGCCAGCAGTTTAATCGGGCAGGGGTTATACGAGCAGTACTTC. The V call is TRBV27, the J call TRBJ2-7; D may be TRBD1 (6 bases). Germline V gene lookup returns CDR1 MNHEY and CDR2 SMNVEV (reference sequence). The germline V and J ends were trimmed by 2 bases and 4 bases, with 15 bases remaining between them. This CDR3 is built from 15 residues.

The genes are TRBV7-2 and TRBJ2-5; the match to TRBD2 covers 12 bases. Germline V gene data show CDR1 as SGHTA and CDR2 as FQGNSA. The CDR3 is 17 residues long. The ends lost 1 base at V and 4 bases at J; junction bases unmatched: 7. The CDR3 DNA follows: TGTGCCAGCAGCTTAGATCTAGCGGGGGGGCTGATAGAGACCCAGTACTTC. Its protein is CASSLDLAGGLIETQYF.

This rearrangement joins TRBV30 to TRBJ2-6, with D tentatively TRBD1 (5 bases). The length of the CDR3 is 19 residues. Germline lookup yields CDR1 GTSNPN and CDR2 SVGIG (reference sequence). V lost 6 bases, J lost 0 bases, and 24 bases lay in between. CDR3 sequence reads: CACHRTSQGISSGANVLTF. The CDR3 bases are TGTGCCTGCCACCGGACAAGTCAAGGGATCTCCTCTGGGGCCAACGTCCTGACTTTC. Full variable domain (missing parts from reference TRBV30 and TRBJ2-6): SQTIHQWPATLVQPVGSPLSLECTVEGTSNPNLYWYRQAAGRGLQLLFYSVGIGQISSEVPQNLSASRPQDRQFILSSKKLLLSDSGFYLCACHRTSQGISSGANVLTFGAGSRLTVL.